Listed here is a single T cell receptor (beta chain). This specimen belongs to a study of blood T cell repertoires in COVID-19. Study background: Acute and convalescent COVID-19 specimens originated in the United States, Italy and Spain. Sources were T cells, B-cell-depleted T cells, or PBMCs; the material itself was cDNA or gDNA.

Study processing details: Nucleated cell counts were estimated from reference gene primer amplification. The repertoire was sequenced with immunoSEQ multiplex PCR; TCRdb's copy has only in-frame clones and lacks some. The DNA gave D and trimming, while V, J and clone size come from that table. The sample shows 60,000 to 75,000 clones, 88% of them seen only once. The V gene end was trimmed by 6 bases and the J gene end by 1 base; junction bases not matched to a gene: 2. This CDR3 comprises 15 residues. In germline, CDR1 is LGHDT, CDR2 YNNKEL (reference sequence). The TCR was taken from a human donor in a cohort sampled during active COVID-19. The chain carries TRBV3-1 (or the pseudogene TRBV3-2) and TRBJ2-5, with 13 bases identical to TRBD2. Sequencing was carried out using peripheral blood. CDR3 protein: CASSRTSGGQETQYF. CDR3 DNA: TGTGCCAGCAGTCGGACTAGCGGGGGCCAAGAGACCCAGTACTTC.